Shown below are 9 T cell receptor beta chains from a single sample sequenced in a study of T cell changes during pregnancy in multiple sclerosis. The method was immunoSEQ multiplex PCR; TCRdb's version includes in-frame clones alone and lacks a portion of them. The sample lists 55,000 to 65,000 clones, roughly 93% occurring once. This sample comprised CD4+ T cells from peripheral blood mononuclear cells, obtained before pregnancy. These receptors all stem from a female donor with multiple sclerosis, enrolled in a pregnancy study.

The chain couples TRBV7-9 to TRBJ1-1; 10 nucleotides align to TRBD1. Trimming took 5 bases from V and 0 from J; bases not matched to a gene: 15. CDR3 size: 19 residues. CDR1 is SEHNR, CDR2 FQNEAQ, per germline (reference sequence). The CDR3 protein is CASSHTGTGALMLNTEAFF. Here the CDR3 DNA reads TGTGCCAGCAGCCACACAGGGACAGGGGCCCTTATGTTGAACACTGAAGCTTTCTTT.

V usage is TRBV11-1 and J usage is TRBJ2-5; D possibly corresponds to TRBD2 (6 bases). From germline, CDR1 is SGHAT and CDR2 FQDESV (reference sequence). The CDR3 contains 15 residues. The V end was cut by 2 bases, the J end by 4 bases, with 14 bases between. CDR3 sequence (DNA): TGTGCCAGCAGCTTATTGGAGGGGATGGGAGAGACCCAGTACTTC. Translating gives CASSLLEGMGETQYF.

This rearrangement joins TRBV6-6 to TRBJ1-2; D is uncertain. V gave up 0 bases and J gave up 4 bases, with 9 bases separating them. Per the germline V gene, CDR1 is MNHNY and CDR2 is SVGAGI (reference sequence). The length of the CDR3 is 14 residues. The CDR3 sequence: CASSYSRPSYGYTF. CDR3 bases: TGTGCCAGCAGTTACTCGAGGCCGAGCTATGGCTACACCTTC.

The chain employs TRBV6-6 and TRBJ2-5; TRBD2 matches 9 bases. Germline V gene lookup returns CDR1 MNHNY and CDR2 SVGAGI (reference sequence). Unmatched junction bases numbered 8, after V lost 2 bases and J lost 4 bases. This CDR3 spans 16 amino acids. Here the CDR3 DNA reads TGTGCCAGCAGTTACCAGGGCAGTAGCGGGAGAGAGACCCAGTACTTC. Residues: CASSYQGSSGRETQYF.

The CDR3 DNA reads TGTGCCAGCAGCGGCAAACTAGCGGGAGGAAGGAATGAGCAGTTCTTC. Encoded protein: CASSGKLAGGRNEQFF. The V gene is TRBV7-9, the J gene TRBJ2-1; 12 nucleotides match TRBD2. CDR1 is SEHNR and CDR2 is FQNEAQ in the germline V gene (reference sequence). This CDR3 is 16 amino acids long. Trimming cost V 5 bases and J 7 bases; bases outside gene matches: 9.

The rearrangement joins TRBV2 to TRBJ2-1; D perhaps matches TRBD1 (6 bases). The germline V and J ends were trimmed by 7 bases and 3 bases, with 16 bases remaining between them. CDR3 length: 15 residues. Per germline, CDR1 SNHLY and CDR2 FYNNEI. Here the CDR3 reads CASTIKPGDYNEQFF. CDR3 coding DNA: TGTGCCAGCACCATCAAGCCAGGGGACTACAATGAGCAGTTCTTC.

The chain links TRBV19 to TRBJ1-2; no clear D gene. V was shortened by 8 bases and J by 5 bases, with 15 bases between the two germline ends. The CDR3 contains 13 residues. Germline lookup yields CDR1 LNHDA and CDR2 SQIVND (reference sequence). The CDR3 DNA sequence: TGTGCCAGTCGGACTTCCGAAAAGTATGGCTACACCTTC. Its translation is CASRTSEKYGYTF.

CDR3 region: CASSLSNTQYF. The DNA of the CDR3 is TGTGCCAGCAGTTTGTCAAATACGCAGTATTTT. The genes are TRBV6-5 and TRBJ2-3; D not certain. CDR1 is MNHEY, CDR2 SVGAGI, per germline. The CDR3 has 11 residues. With 4 bases removed from V and 7 bases from J, the gap between germline ends came to 6 bases.

The count of this clone is one. The V gene is TRBV4-3, the J gene TRBJ2-7, with TRBD1 matching 10 bases. The CDR3 runs to 15 residues. The trim removed 1 base at V and 2 bases at J, leaving 2 bases unmatched. CDR1 LGHNA and CDR2 YSLEER come from the germline V gene. The CDR3 protein is CASSQATGGPYEQYF. The CDR3 coding sequence is TGCGCCAGCAGCCAAGCGACAGGGGGCCCCTACGAGCAGTACTTC.